This TCR beta chain was sequenced during a study of blood T cell repertoires in COVID-19. About the research overall: PBMCs, B-cell-depleted T cells, or T cells were the source of the cDNA or gDNA that made up the material.

Under the authors' procedure: Cell counts per sample came from amplifying reference gene primers. Measured with immunoSEQ multiplex PCR; TCRdb has only the in-frame clones, and not every one. Clone size and the V and J calls come from that table; the DNA yielded D and trimming. The sample comprises about 250,000 clones, about 80% of which are singletons, and nearly 9% rests with the top ten. The CDR3 extends over 14 amino acids. J gave up 5 bases and V 7 bases, and 7 bases lay outside the gene matches. Germline assignment: CDR1 MNHNY and CDR2 SVGAGI (reference sequence). The rearrangement joins TRBV6-6 to TRBJ2-1; 8 bases line up with TRBD2. Sequencing was performed on peripheral blood. This TCR derives from an elderly man with acute or convalescent COVID-19. The CDR3 is CASTGRGSNNEQFF. CDR3 nucleotides: TGTGCCAGCACCGGGAGGGGATCCAACAATGAGCAGTTCTTC.